Listed below are T cell receptor beta chains from one sample, sequenced in a study of cytomegalovirus exposure and HLA in healthy donors. Assay: immunoSEQ multiplex PCR; the TCRdb copy retains only in-frame clones and omits some. Of around 270,000 clones in the sample, about four fifths are singletons; the top ten hold 0.3%. Sequencing input: PBMCs. The receptors derive from a girl aged 2 to 10 in good health and CMV-seronegative. The conserved cysteine and the conserved F or W are not part of the CDR3 here. A D gene is named only where the DNA matches it firmly.

j_call d_call v_call cdr3_aa
TRBJ2-3 . TRBV5-1 ASRIGVKDTQY
TRBJ1-1 . TRBV29-1 SVQGRMNTEAF
TRBJ2-1 TRBD2 TRBV11-2 ASSSESSGSSYNEQF
TRBJ1-1 . TRBV28 ASSLDGSTEAF
TRBJ2-7 . TRBV5-5 ASSWNSLISYEQY
TRBJ2-1 . TRBV4-1 ASSKKLGFANEQF
TRBJ2-7 TRBD2 TRBV7-8 ASSRPQRGGSRIYEQY
TRBJ2-7 TRBD2 TRBV29-1 SVEGLGTSGSDEQY
TRBJ2-7 . TRBV7-3 ASSPNGGRPSYEQY
TRBJ2-3 TRBD1 TRBV29-1 SAGTGGTDTQY
TRBJ2-1 TRBD2 TRBV7-6 ASSFMRERGNEQF
TRBJ1-2 . TRBV7-2 ASSLDSYYGYT
TRBJ1-1 . TRBV19 ASSIGRGNTEAF
TRBJ1-1 . TRBV2 ASSEVRNSNTEAF
TRBJ2-1 TRBD2 TRBV14 ASSFRLAGSFNEQF
TRBJ1-1 . TRBV19 ASLMNTEAF
TRBJ1-2 TRBD1 TRBV7-9 ASSLTDRVYGYT
TRBJ1-1 . TRBV5-6 ASSFFPGNSEAF
TRBJ1-6 . TRBV27 ASSLRLYNSPLH
TRBJ2-2 . TRBV6-5 ASKHPLPTGELF
TRBJ2-2 . TRBV6-6 ASSYSSDTGELF
TRBJ1-2 . TRBV6-1 ASSVREEGGYT
TRBJ2-7 . TRBV11-3 ASSLARRITKATYEQY
TRBJ2-2 TRBD2 TRBV27 ASSLSGLAGPHKPGGELF
TRBJ2-3 TRBD2 TRBV7-3 ASSFRDYRDTQY
TRBJ1-5 . TRBV27 ASSLGGGMGQPQH
TRBJ1-2 . TRBV7-9 ASSLSQASNYGYT
TRBJ1-1 TRBD1 TRBV5-1 ASSLYGTGNTEAF
TRBJ2-3 TRBD2 TRBV4-1 ASSRTQGLAGADTQY
TRBJ1-2 . TRBV7-8 ASSFSDLAVPGYT
TRBJ1-2 TRBD1 TRBV10-3 AISVGQGFNYGYT